This T cell receptor (beta chain) was retrieved from a study of beta chain features in type 1 diabetes. With 5 bases clipped from V and 0 bases from J, the junction kept 9 bases outside the gene matches. CDR3 size: 17 residues. Germline CDR1 is SEHNR and CDR2 is FQNEAQ (reference sequence). This clone turned up a few times. One heparinised blood draw, averaging about 0.11 L, came from each donor. Sorted populations were all over 98% pure. The authors reverse transcribed all of the isolated RNA, so sequencing captured expressed TCRB transcripts. Sequencing was performed with immunoSEQ multiplex PCR; in TCRdb, only in-frame clones are kept and a portion is missing. The table records about 400,000 clones, 10% to 15% of them present only once.

The specimen was naive CD4+ T cells from blood. This sequence originates from a man aged 18 to 29 in good health. The chain employs TRBV7-9 and TRBJ2-2; TRBD1 aligns across 7 bases. In nucleotides, the CDR3 is TGTGCCAGCAGCCAGGGACAGAACCTCGCGAACACCGGGGAGCTGTTTTTT. This sequence encodes CASSQGQNLANTGELFF.